A selection of T cell receptor beta chains follows, all from one sample in a study of blood T cell repertoires in COVID-19. TCRdb's copy holds only in-frame clones and misses some; the assay was immunoSEQ multiplex PCR. The repertoire holds around 140,000 clones, with 88% as singletons. The sequenced sample consisted of peripheral blood. The receptors were sampled from a human donor in a cohort sampled during active COVID-19. Both conserved end residues are trimmed from each CDR3.

v_gene: TRBV29-1
CDR3aa: SVVRGARETQY

v_gene: TRBV19
CDR3aa: ASSFRQGGQPQH

v_gene: TRBV6-2/TRBV6-3
CDR3aa: ASSYQTGYHYGYT

v_gene: TRBV5-4
CDR3aa: ASSFEPSGEQY

v_gene: TRBV7-3
CDR3aa: ASSKWGQGTDTQY

v_gene: TRBV3-1/TRBV3-2
CDR3aa: ASSPASGGYEQY

v_gene: TRBV19
CDR3aa: ASITVGQGQETQY

v_gene: TRBV19
CDR3aa: ASSIRSSGGLDTQY

v_gene: TRBV10-3
CDR3aa: AISGEGGNSPLH

v_gene: TRBV29-1
CDR3aa: SAQVRISNEQF

v_gene: TRBV4-3
CDR3aa: ASSQDGGRGREQY

v_gene: TRBV2
CDR3aa: ASRDGTGANEKLF

v_gene: TRBV2
CDR3aa: ASSVVGTVGYT

v_gene: TRBV19
CDR3aa: ASSITNSPLH

v_gene: TRBV4-3
CDR3aa: ASSLLRGTGNEKLF

v_gene: TRBV5-1
CDR3aa: ASSLGPGKNIQY

v_gene: TRBV7-6
CDR3aa: ASSQALEGYSPLH

v_gene: TRBV14
CDR3aa: ASSMIRTAGYT

v_gene: TRBV25-1
CDR3aa: ASSEQRSPLH

v_gene: TRBV10-3
CDR3aa: AISESLAATNEKLF

v_gene: TRBV7-2
CDR3aa: ASSFVAGSSYNEQF

v_gene: TRBV3-1/TRBV3-2
CDR3aa: ASSRRGGTDTQY

v_gene: TRBV7-9
CDR3aa: ASSLGTARAYEQY

v_gene: TRBV5-5
CDR3aa: ASSLYNEQF

v_gene: TRBV7-2
CDR3aa: ASSLGSRQPQH

v_gene: TRBV6-5
CDR3aa: ASSYFPQGGEQY

v_gene: TRBV20-1
CDR3aa: SAAEETQY

v_gene: TRBV13
CDR3aa: ASSLRGMNTEAF

v_gene: TRBV28
CDR3aa: ASSADLMIAEAF

v_gene: TRBV27
CDR3aa: ASSLRVGGYNEQF

v_gene: TRBV9
CDR3aa: ASSASTGSKGSPLH

v_gene: TRBV3-1/TRBV3-2
CDR3aa: ASSQGYQYNEQF

v_gene: TRBV4-1
CDR3aa: ASSQGLGQASNQPQH

v_gene: TRBV6-4
CDR3aa: ASTPDRAAQGGAF

v_gene: TRBV5-1
CDR3aa: ASRRTGHNYGYT

v_gene: TRBV11-2
CDR3aa: ASSFGYRDGYT

v_gene: TRBV10-3
CDR3aa: AISDRGQGAGFYTEAF

v_gene: TRBV6-5
CDR3aa: ATGGAGNTIY

v_gene: TRBV19
CDR3aa: ASSIGLAGDYNEQF

v_gene: TRBV5-5
CDR3aa: ASSLAGTGIQPQH

v_gene: TRBV7-7
CDR3aa: ASSNAGQTEQF

v_gene: TRBV5-1
CDR3aa: ASSLDRRTGELF

v_gene: TRBV5-1
CDR3aa: ASSPGLAGGATDTQY

v_gene: TRBV11-3
CDR3aa: ASSSLANTGELF

v_gene: TRBV5-4
CDR3aa: ASSLRVSSTEAF

v_gene: TRBV19
CDR3aa: ASSIGNSPLH

v_gene: TRBV7-9
CDR3aa: ASSSGLAGGDTDTQY

v_gene: TRBV7-2
CDR3aa: ASSLYASSYNEQF

v_gene: TRBV6-6
CDR3aa: ASRNRGILWNQPQH

v_gene: TRBV30
CDR3aa: AWSVRDEKLF

v_gene: TRBV5-1
CDR3aa: ASSLASGQGGGYT

v_gene: TRBV18
CDR3aa: ASSPDRESKETQY

v_gene: TRBV4-1
CDR3aa: ASSRAQGGSGYT

v_gene: TRBV11-3
CDR3aa: ASSKYRGHTGELF

v_gene: TRBV9
CDR3aa: ASSVATGDPLRNTEAF

v_gene: TRBV4-2
CDR3aa: ASSQDHPDRGTEAF

v_gene: TRBV7-9
CDR3aa: ASSTDRGRANYGYT

v_gene: TRBV18
CDR3aa: ASSPTGASNQPQH